This T cell receptor beta chain derives from a study of CD8 T cells in Susac syndrome. In the study overall: When blood was drawn, patients with Susac syndrome were on intravenous immunoglobulin alone, on corticosteroids, or therapy-naive.

Study-wide results and caveats: Susac-specific public clones found in total CD8+ repertoires numbered some 17, and those in CD8+ TEMRA repertoires numbered several.

With regard to this clonotype: Its antigen is not identified.

Reverse transcription used about 0.45 to 1 ug RNA and random hexamers. TCRdb reprocessed the immunoSEQ multiplex PCR reads with MiXCR, giving one entry per CDR3 protein. This table has about 76,000 distinct CDR3 sequences, approximately 93% appearing once. This CDR3 comprises 15 residues. V gave up 6 bases and J gave up 0 bases, with 13 bases separating them. The origin of this receptor is a human donor with Susac syndrome. V usage is TRBV12-3 or TRBV12-4 and J usage is TRBJ2-3, with D perhaps TRBD2 (6 bases). Sequencing was done on a sample of CD8+ T cells from PBMCs. CDR3 bases: TGTGCCAGCAGGTCGGGACTTGCTAGCACAGATACGCAGTATTTT. Translating gives CASRSGLASTDTQYF.